A single sample is the source of the 26 T cell receptor beta chains below, sequenced in a study of shared clonotypes between healthy human individuals. Generated by immunoSEQ multiplex PCR, the TCRdb table keeps only in-frame clones and is missing some. The sample contains some 2,000,000 clones, about 95% of which appear only once. Sequencing was done on a sample of naive CD4+ T cells sorted from blood. Subset noted: CD45RA+ positively selected. The source is a man aged 18 to 29 in good health.

Comments on this clone: The sample contains more than one DNA sequence encoding this CDR3. V and J are TRBV12-5 and TRBJ1-2; no reliable D call. Trimming removed 5 bases at V and 5 bases at J, with 6 bases between. The CDR3 has 11 residues. CDR1 and CDR2 from the germline V gene are LGHNT and FRNRAP. CDR3 residues: CASGLGYGYTF. CDR3 DNA: TGTGCTAGTGGTCTAGGGTATGGCTACACCTTC.

The chain employs TRBV4-1 and TRBJ1-4; maybe TRBD1 (6 bases). The CDR3 length is 15 residues. Germline V lookup: CDR1 MGHRA, CDR2 YSYEKL. V lost 0 bases to trimming and J lost 6 bases, with 11 bases between them. This CDR3 is CASSQDGGLYEKLFF. The CDR3 nucleotides are TGCGCCAGCAGCCAAGATGGGGGGCTTTATGAAAAACTGTTTTTT.

The V gene is TRBV4-3, the J gene TRBJ1-1, with D maybe TRBD1 (5 bases). CDR1 is LGHNA, CDR2 YSLEER, per germline. V lost 1 base, J lost 7 bases, and 16 bases lay in between. CDR3 length: 15 residues. CDR3 in DNA: TGCGCCAGCAGCCAAGGGGCCGGGGGTCACGGTGAAGCTTTCTTT. Its protein is CASSQGAGGHGEAFF.

The genes are TRBV7-9 and TRBJ2-7; D gene ambiguous. V shed 1 base and J shed 6 bases, with 10 bases lying between them. This CDR3 has 13 residues. From germline, CDR1 is SEHNR and CDR2 FQNEAQ (reference sequence). Here the CDR3 DNA reads TGTGCCAGCAGCTTAGTGCATAGTTCCGAGCAGTACTTC. It translates to CASSLVHSSEQYF. Drawing the rest from reference TRBV7-9 and TRBJ2-7, the complete variable domain is DTGVSQNPRHKITKRGQNVTFRCDPISEHNRLYWYRQTLGQGPEFLTYFQNEAQLEKSRLLSDRFSAERPKGSFSTLEIQRTEQGDSAMYLCASSLVHSSEQYFGPGTRLTVT.

As regards this clone: Its ends do not fully match the called genes, so a read error is possible. The chain carries TRBV7-9 and TRBJ2-2, with no clear D. Germline V gene data show CDR1 as SEHNR and CDR2 as FQNEAQ (reference sequence). The CDR3 is 16 residues long. CDR3 bases: TGTGCCAGCGGCTTGAATGGACCCAACTCCCCCGGGGAGCTGTTTTTT. Its protein is CASGLNGPNSPGELFF.

The chain uses TRBV18 and TRBJ1-3; no reliable D call. The CDR3 is 14 amino acids. V gave up 2 bases and J gave up 4 bases, with 9 bases separating them. Germline assignment: CDR1 KGHSH and CDR2 LQKENI. The CDR3 coding sequence is TGTGCCAGCTCACCAACCAAGTCCGGAAACACCATATATTTT. This sequence encodes CASSPTKSGNTIYF.

V usage is TRBV18 and J usage is TRBJ1-1; weak D call: TRBD1 (5 bases). Trimming shortened V by 2 bases and J by 3 bases, and 13 bases separated the two germline ends. The CDR3 is 15 amino acids. From germline, CDR1 is KGHSH and CDR2 LQKENI. The CDR3 bases are TGTGCCAGCTCACCAAACGGGGCGGGGTACACTGAAGCTTTCTTT. It translates to CASSPNGAGYTEAFF. The complete variable domain, with remaining parts taken from reference TRBV18 and TRBJ1-1, reads NAGVMQNPRHLVRRRGQEARLRCSPMKGHSHVYWYRQLPEEGLKFMVYLQKENIIDESGMPKERFSAEFPKEGPSILRIQQVVRGDSAAYFCASSPNGAGYTEAFFGQGTRLTVV.

A word on this clone: A junction boundary mismatches the germline segment, possibly from a read error. Other DNA sequences in this sample translate to the same CDR3. V usage is TRBV11-2 and J usage is TRBJ2-3, with D possibly called TRBD1 or TRBD2 (5 bases each). Germline CDR1 SGHAT, CDR2 FQNNGV. The CDR3 runs to 15 residues. CDR3 region: CASSLSGASTDTQYF. DNA of the CDR3: TGTGCCAGCAGCTTAAGTGGGGCTAGCACCGATACGCAGTATTTT.

CDR3 sequence (DNA): TGTGCCAGCAGCCCTTTTTGGTCATCCTACAATGAGCAGTTCTTC. Protein: CASSPFWSSYNEQFF. This chain links TRBV5-6 with TRBJ2-1; D not certain. This CDR3 is built from 15 residues. Trimming cost V 4 bases and J 1 base, with 12 bases left between them. Germline loops: CDR1 SGHDT, CDR2 YYEEEE.

This chain uses TRBV6-6 with TRBJ2-5; the D gene is possibly TRBD2 (5 bases). Trimming cost V 6 bases and J 2 bases, with 16 bases left between them. Germline-derived CDR1 and CDR2 are MNHNY and SVGAGI (reference sequence). This CDR3 contains 15 residues. The CDR3 spells CASSYASLAQETQYF. As DNA, the CDR3 is TGTGCCAGCAGCTACGCGTCCCTAGCTCAAGAGACCCAGTACTTC.

A note on this clone: A read error may be the cause here, since a much bigger clone is one base away. This chain uses TRBV25-1 with TRBJ1-2, with D hard to call. The CDR3 is 16 amino acids. V was trimmed by 1 base and J by 7 bases, leaving 19 bases between them. Germline V gives CDR1 MGHDK, CDR2 SYGVNS. The DNA for the CDR3 is TGTGCCAGCAGTGAATCTAGACTGAGTCTACAATCTGGCTACACCTTC. Translating it yields CASSESRLSLQSGYTF.

This clone occurred once. V and J are TRBV28 and TRBJ1-1; TRBD1 aligns across 8 bases. Trimming took 4 bases from V and 1 from J; bases not matched to a gene: 8. The CDR3 has 16 amino acids. The germline CDR1 and CDR2 sequences are MDHEN and SYDVKM. In nucleotides, the CDR3 is TGTGCCAGCAGTTCCGTTTACAGGGGGGAGAACACTGAAGCTTTCTTT. This sequence encodes CASSSVYRGENTEAFF. Complete variable domain (other parts from reference TRBV28 and TRBJ1-1): DVKVTQSSRYLVKRTGEKVFLECVQDMDHENMFWYRQDPGLGLRLIYFSYDVKMKEKGDIPEGYSVSREKKERFSLILESASTNQTSMYLCASSSVYRGENTEAFFGQGTRLTVV.

This rearrangement joins TRBV6-1 to TRBJ2-5; D unclear. V lost 4 bases to trimming and J lost 1 base, with 7 bases between them. Germline-derived CDR1 and CDR2 are MNHNS and SASEGT. The CDR3 loop spans 13 amino acids. The CDR3 DNA sequence: TGTGCCAGCAGTGCGGTCACCCAAGAGACCCAGTACTTC. This gives the protein CASSAVTQETQYF.

The chain has TRBV7-9 and TRBJ2-7; no reliable D call. Germline loops: CDR1 SEHNR, CDR2 FQNEAQ (reference sequence). V gave up 3 bases and J gave up 6 bases, with 12 bases separating them. The CDR3 totals 13 residues. The CDR3, as DNA: TGTGCCAGCAGCTTGCACGGCCTCGGCGAGCAGTACTTC. Its protein is CASSLHGLGEQYF.

The gene calls are TRBV4-3 and TRBJ2-4, with TRBD1 matching over 7 bases. The germline V gene encodes CDR1 LGHNA and CDR2 YSLEER. This CDR3 is built from 16 residues. The ends lost 4 bases at V and 8 bases at J; junction bases unmatched: 14. The CDR3 loop is CASSRTYEGAWDIQYF. The CDR3 DNA is TGCGCCAGCAGCCGGACTTACGAGGGGGCATGGGACATTCAGTACTTC.

The chain has TRBV7-9 and TRBJ2-7; D gene unclear. V was cut by 8 bases and J by 6 bases, with 11 bases left in between. The germline V gene encodes CDR1 SEHNR and CDR2 FQNEAQ (reference sequence). The CDR3 contains 11 residues. The CDR3 DNA is TGTGCCAGCGGCAGGTCTGCCGAGCAGTACTTC. As protein: CASGRSAEQYF.

The chain has TRBV7-9 and TRBJ1-2, with 7 bases that match TRBD1. The germline gives CDR1 SEHNR, CDR2 FQNEAQ (reference sequence). V was pared by 3 bases and J by 7 bases, with 8 bases of the junction left unmatched. The CDR3 loop spans 14 amino acids. For the CDR3, the DNA is TGTGCCAGCAGCTTGGCAGGGGGTGAAGGTGGCTACACCTTC. Translated, it gives CASSLAGGEGGYTF.

A note on this clone: This same CDR3 is encoded by further DNA sequences in the sample. The chain is built from TRBV28 and TRBJ2-2; 10 nucleotides line up with TRBD2. Per the germline V gene, CDR1 is MDHEN and CDR2 is SYDVKM. The CDR3 loop spans 15 amino acids. The ends lost 6 bases at V and 5 bases at J; junction bases unmatched: 6. The CDR3 loop is CASSLAGAGTGELFF. The DNA for the CDR3 is TGTGCCAGCAGCCTAGCGGGAGCGGGTACCGGGGAGCTGTTTTTT.

The V and J genes are TRBV18 and TRBJ2-4; TRBD1 matches 7 bases. The germline gives CDR1 KGHSH, CDR2 LQKENI. The CDR3 is made up of 15 amino acids. J gave up 4 bases and V 2 bases, and 5 bases lay outside the gene matches. CDR3 amino acids: CASSPGTVEKNIQYF. DNA for the CDR3: TGTGCCAGCTCACCAGGGACAGTGGAAAAAAACATTCAGTACTTC.

The chain links TRBV7-2 to TRBJ2-7; TRBD2 agrees at 10 bases. V lost 4 bases, J lost 3 bases, and 6 bases stayed unmatched. This CDR3 is built from 15 residues. In germline, CDR1 is SGHTA, CDR2 FQGNSA. Written as DNA, the CDR3 is TGTGCCAGCAGCTATCTAGCGGGAGTTCTCTACGAGCAGTACTTC. Encoded protein: CASSYLAGVLYEQYF.

V usage is TRBV6-1 and J usage is TRBJ2-6; the D gene is possibly TRBD1 (6 bases). CDR1 MNHNS and CDR2 SASEGT come from the germline V gene. Trimming pared 2 bases from V and 4 bases from J, leaving 18 bases between. The CDR3 sequence is 18 residues long. This CDR3 reads CASSEIGLPGTGANVLTF. The CDR3, as DNA: TGTGCCAGCAGTGAAATCGGGTTGCCGGGGACAGGGGCCAACGTCCTGACTTTC.

The chain recombines TRBV6-1 with TRBJ1-4; tentatively, D is TRBD1 (5 bases). The CDR3 contains 17 residues. Germline V gene lookup returns CDR1 MNHNS and CDR2 SASEGT. The V and J ends lost 4 bases and 0 bases respectively, with 15 bases between them. The CDR3 loop reads CASSAPWGFATNEKLFF. Written as DNA, the CDR3 is TGTGCCAGCAGTGCCCCTTGGGGCTTTGCAACTAATGAAAAACTGTTTTTT.

The chain combines TRBV29-1 with TRBJ1-6; D is possibly TRBD1 (6 bases). V was pared by 4 bases and J by 9 bases, with 16 bases between. This CDR3 has 14 amino acids. Germline V CDR1 and CDR2: SQVTM, ANQGSEA. In nucleotides, the CDR3 is TGCAGCGTTGCTTTCCAGGGGCAAGGTTCACCCCTCCACTTT. Its translation: CSVAFQGQGSPLHF.

This clone was detected only once. This specimen includes other DNA sequences encoding the same CDR3. V usage is TRBV29-1 and J usage is TRBJ2-3; possibly TRBD2 for D (7 bases). Germline CDR1 SQVTM, CDR2 ANQGSEA. The CDR3 covers 12 residues. Trimming left V 6 bases short and J 4 bases short, with 11 bases between. Written as DNA, the CDR3 is TGCAGCGTCGGAGGGGGGGCAGATACGCAGTATTTT. Amino acid sequence: CSVGGGADTQYF.

The V and J genes are TRBV10-3 and TRBJ1-5, with 8 nucleotides matching TRBD1. Germline V gene sequence: CDR1 ENHRY, CDR2 SYGVKD. Losses at the gene ends were 9 bases for V and 5 bases for J; bases not matched to a gene: 6. This CDR3 has 13 amino acids. The CDR3 loop is CAITGGADQPQHF. The CDR3 DNA is TGTGCCATTACAGGGGGTGCGGATCAGCCCCAGCATTTT.

This chain joins TRBV7-3 and TRBJ2-5, with D possibly TRBD2 on 6 matching bases. The CDR3 runs 14 residues. The germline gives CDR1 SGHTA, CDR2 FQGTGA. The V and J ends lost 1 base and 5 bases respectively, with 11 bases between them. CDR3 loop: CASSLNRRGETQYF. The CDR3, as DNA: TGTGCCAGCAGCTTAAATCGTCGGGGGGAGACCCAGTACTTC.